A single sample is the source of the 23 T cell receptor beta chains below, sequenced in a study of blood T cell repertoires in COVID-19. Data came from immunoSEQ multiplex PCR; TCRdb stores just in-frame clones and leaves some out. The sample consists of 150,000 or so clones, roughly 78% of them appearing once. Sequencing was done on a sample of peripheral blood. All receptors derive from a man older than 75 with acute or convalescent COVID-19.

CDR3 nucleotide sequence: TGTGCCAGCAGCGAGGGACTAGCCGGGTTGGCGCAGTATTTT. As protein: CASSEGLAGLAQYF. This sequence joins TRBV11-3 and TRBJ2-3, with TRBD2 matching over 9 bases. V was clipped by 5 bases and J by 10 bases; unmatched bases: 10. The CDR3 consists of 14 residues. Germline V gene data show CDR1 as SGHNT and CDR2 as YENEEA.

This chain links TRBV6-1 with TRBJ1-6; perhaps TRBD1 as D (5 bases). The germline V gene encodes CDR1 MNHNS and CDR2 SASEGT. The CDR3 covers 15 residues. V gave up 3 bases and J gave up 6 bases, with 12 bases separating them. CDR3 sequence (DNA): TGTGCCAGCAGTGATTTCAGGGCGGCTAATTCACCCCTCCACTTT. As protein: CASSDFRAANSPLHF.

The chain employs TRBV6-1 and TRBJ1-5; perhaps TRBD1 as D (5 bases). The CDR3 loop spans 15 amino acids. The germline V and J ends were trimmed by 0 bases and 7 bases, with 13 bases remaining between them. CDR1 is MNHNS, CDR2 SASEGT, per germline. CDR3 sequence (DNA): TGTGCCAGCAGTGAAGCGGGGGGGTTATGGCAGCCCCAGCATTTT. Protein product: CASSEAGGLWQPQHF.

The V and J genes are TRBV18 and TRBJ1-4; unclear D gene. V gave up 3 bases and J gave up 4 bases, with 9 bases separating them. CDR1 and CDR2 from the germline V gene are KGHSH and LQKENI. The CDR3 is made up of 14 amino acids. The CDR3 sequence is CASSPQDFNEKLFF. In DNA, the CDR3 is TGTGCCAGCTCACCGCAGGACTTTAATGAAAAACTGTTTTTT.

The V call is TRBV7-2, the J call TRBJ2-2, with TRBD1 as a possible D gene (5 bases). The ends were cut back, 5 bases at V and 1 base at J, with 11 bases in the middle. CDR1 and CDR2 (germline): SGHTA, FQGNSA. The CDR3 totals 15 residues. As DNA, the CDR3 is TGTGCCAGCAGCCCAGGGTGGGTGAACACCGGGGAGCTGTTTTTT. Encoded protein: CASSPGWVNTGELFF.

This chain uses TRBV29-1 with TRBJ1-1; the D is unclear. V lost 5 bases to trimming and J lost 5 bases, with 15 bases between them. The CDR3 has 13 amino acids. Germline V lookup: CDR1 SQVTM, CDR2 ANQGSEA. CDR3 loop: CSVTVSRGTEAFF. The CDR3 coding sequence is TGCAGCGTTACAGTAAGCCGAGGGACTGAAGCTTTCTTT.

The V and J genes are TRBV2 and TRBJ1-1, with 10 nucleotides matching TRBD1. Losses at the gene ends were 6 bases for V and 9 bases for J; bases not matched to a gene: 7. CDR3 length: 13 amino acids. The germline V gene encodes CDR1 SNHLY and CDR2 FYNNEI. This CDR3 reads CASSIDRGRKAFF. As DNA, the CDR3 is TGTGCCAGCAGCATCGACAGGGGGCGGAAAGCTTTCTTT.

The chain employs TRBV7-2 and TRBJ2-5; 14 nucleotides match TRBD2. The germline gives CDR1 SGHTA, CDR2 FQGNSA. The CDR3 runs to 16 residues. V lost 5 bases and J lost 5; bases outside the gene matches: 7. CDR3 nucleotides: TGTGCCAGCAGCACGACTAGCGGGGGGGCCCGGGAGACCCAGTACTTC. This sequence encodes CASSTTSGGARETQYF.

The CDR3 bases are TGTGCCAGCAGTCCAGCGGGGGCCCACTCCTACAATGAGCAGTTCTTC. Its translation: CASSPAGAHSYNEQFF. The rearrangement joins TRBV28 to TRBJ2-1; 8 nucleotides line up with TRBD2. Germline V CDR1 and CDR2: MDHEN, SYDVKM. V dropped 5 bases and J dropped 0; count of bases not matched to a gene: 6. CDR3 length equals 16 residues.

This sequence joins TRBV28 and TRBJ1-2; tentatively, D is TRBD1 (6 bases). The V end lost 1 base, the J end lost 4 bases, and 10 bases lay between the germline ends. The CDR3 spans 14 residues. Germline lookup yields CDR1 MDHEN and CDR2 SYDVKM. CDR3 in DNA: TGTGCCAGCAGTTTATTAGGGGGGGTCTATGGCTACACCTTC. Its protein product is CASSLLGGVYGYTF.

This clone was detected a few times. V and J are TRBV3-1 (or the pseudogene TRBV3-2) and TRBJ2-7; tentatively, D is TRBD1 (5 bases). From germline, CDR1 is LGHDT and CDR2 YNNKEL (reference sequence). Trimming took 1 base from V and 2 from J, leaving 9 bases between them. The CDR3 has 14 residues. The CDR3 DNA reads TGTGCCAGCAGCCAAGGCAGGGTACCCTACGAGCAGTACGTC. Amino acids: CASSQGRVPYEQYV.

This clone has only a few counts. The chain couples TRBV9 to TRBJ2-2; TRBD1 matches at 7 bases. CDR1 and CDR2 (germline): SGDLS, YYNGEE. Germline trimming cut 1 base from V and 4 bases from J; bases unmatched to any gene: 4. The CDR3 is 15 amino acids. CDR3 DNA sequence: TGTGCCAGCAGCGTAATGGACAGGCTCACCGGGGAGCTGTTTTTT. Its translation: CASSVMDRLTGELFF.

In its sample, this clone was seen a few times. The chain links TRBV6-2 or TRBV6-3 to TRBJ2-5; a possible D gene is TRBD2 (7 bases). Germline CDR1 is MNHEY and CDR2 is SVGEGT. Trimming removed 5 bases at V and 9 bases at J, with 16 bases between. CDR3 size: 13 residues. In DNA form, the CDR3 reads TGTGCCAGCAGTGTGGGGGGGCAACAACCCCAGTACTTC. This sequence encodes CASSVGGQQPQYF.

This clone occurred once. The chain combines TRBV11-2 with TRBJ2-3, with 7 positions matching TRBD1. Unmatched junction bases numbered 3, after V lost 3 bases and J lost 3 bases. Looked up from germline, CDR1 is SGHAT and CDR2 is FQNNGV. CDR3 length equals 14 residues. CDR3 loop: CASSFRGWTDTQYF. The CDR3 DNA reads TGTGCCAGCAGCTTCAGGGGGTGGACAGATACGCAGTATTTT.

The chain employs TRBV4-3 and TRBJ2-7; D not certain. The CDR3 sequence is 13 residues long. CDR1 and CDR2 (germline): LGHNA, YSLEER. V gave up 1 base and J gave up 6 bases, with 10 bases separating them. The chain's CDR3 is CASSQGPVGEQYF. CDR3 coding DNA: TGCGCCAGCAGCCAAGGGCCCGTTGGCGAGCAGTACTTC.

This clone is a singleton in its sample. This sequence joins TRBV5-1 and TRBJ2-5, with 12 bases that match TRBD2. Germline V lookup: CDR1 SGHRS, CDR2 YFSETQ. CDR3 length equals 16 residues. J lost 7 bases, V lost 4 bases, and 11 bases had no gene match. The CDR3 sequence: CASSAGTSGPGGTQYF. For the CDR3, the DNA is TGCGCCAGCAGCGCCGGGACTAGCGGGCCCGGGGGGACCCAGTACTTC.

The J gene is TRBJ1-6, the V gene TRBV30, with a weak D call TRBD1 (6 bases). This CDR3 is 16 amino acids long. V dropped 1 base and J dropped 7 bases, with 17 bases sitting between them. Germline V CDR1 and CDR2: GTSNPN, SVGIG (reference sequence). The CDR3 region has the DNA TGTGCCTGGAGTGCCGGACAGACCTCGCGCAATTCACCCCTCCACTTT. This sequence encodes CAWSAGQTSRNSPLHF.

The chain carries TRBV11-1 and TRBJ1-6; 7 nucleotides align to TRBD1. Germline V CDR1 and CDR2: SGHAT, FQDESV (reference sequence). The J segment lost 0 bases and the V segment lost 5 bases, leaving 4 bases of the junction unmatched. The CDR3 loop spans 16 amino acids. This chain's CDR3 is CASSPGDSSYNSPLHF. The CDR3 DNA sequence: TGTGCCAGCAGCCCCGGGGACAGCTCCTATAATTCACCCCTCCACTTT. The whole variable domain, remainder taken from reference TRBV11-1 and TRBJ1-6, is EAEVAQSPRYKITEKSQAVAFWCDPISGHATLYWYRQILGQGPELLVQFQDESVVDDSQLPKDRFSAERLKGVDSTLKIQPAELGDSAMYLCASSPGDSSYNSPLHFGNGTRLTVT.

The CDR3 is CASSSGVAGYTF. The CDR3 DNA sequence: TGTGCCAGCTCATCAGGGGTGGCTGGCTACACCTTC. The chain is built from TRBV18 and TRBJ1-2, with a weak D call TRBD1 (6 bases). Germline V gene data show CDR1 as KGHSH and CDR2 as LQKENI. The CDR3 runs to 12 residues. Trimming stripped 5 bases from V and 7 bases from J, with 11 bases between.

V gene TRBV6-5 combines with J gene TRBJ1-1, with TRBD1 matching over 7 bases. The CDR3 is 13 amino acids. Per germline, CDR1 MNHEY and CDR2 SVGAGI. V lost 4 bases and J lost 6; bases outside the gene matches: 5. The CDR3 DNA follows: TGTGCCAGCAGTTGGGACAGCCTTTCTGAAGCTTTCTTT. Amino acids: CASSWDSLSEAFF.

V usage is TRBV5-6 and J usage is TRBJ2-4; 7 bases fit TRBD1. Trimming cost V 4 bases and J 4 bases; bases outside gene matches: 2. CDR1 and CDR2 (germline): SGHDT, YYEEEE. This CDR3 comprises 13 residues. For the CDR3, the DNA is TGTGCCAGCAGCAAGGGACAGAAAAACATTCAGTACTTC. This encodes CASSKGQKNIQYF.

This rearrangement joins TRBV7-2 to TRBJ2-3; 12 bases are shared with TRBD1. Per the germline V gene, CDR1 is SGHTA and CDR2 is FQGNSA. This CDR3 is built from 15 residues. J was trimmed by 4 bases and V by 5 bases; bases with no gene match: 4. CDR3 coding DNA: TGTGCCAGCAGCATCGGGACAGGGGGCCCAGATACGCAGTATTTT. Its protein product is CASSIGTGGPDTQYF.

CDR3 nucleotides: TGTGCCAGCAGCTTAGATCCTAGCGGGGGTTACGGCGGGGAGCTGTTTTTT. This codes for CASSLDPSGGYGGELFF. This chain joins TRBV11-2 and TRBJ2-2; 10 positions agree with TRBD2. Trimming removed 0 bases from V and 7 bases from J; junction bases left unmatched: 8. Per the germline V gene, CDR1 is SGHAT and CDR2 is FQNNGV. The CDR3 length is 17 residues.